The 15 T cell receptor beta chains below all came from one sample that was sequenced in a study of blood T cell repertoires in COVID-19. Sequencing was performed with immunoSEQ multiplex PCR; in TCRdb, only in-frame clones are kept and a portion is missing. The sample includes approximately 300,000 clones, 70% to 90% of them seen just once. Sequenced: PBMCs or T cells enriched from blood (not recorded which). These receptors all come from a woman in her 30s who had recovered from COVID-19.

V and J are TRBV19 and TRBJ2-1; 7 nucleotides agree with TRBD2. The CDR3 contains 17 residues. The germline V gene has CDR1 LNHDA and CDR2 SQIVND (reference sequence). The J segment lost 0 bases and the V segment lost 1 base, leaving 6 bases of the junction unmatched. The CDR3 sequence: CASSIGGLAASYNEQFF. DNA for the CDR3: TGTGCCAGTAGTATAGGAGGTCTAGCGGCCTCCTACAATGAGCAGTTCTTC.

V and J are TRBV29-1 and TRBJ1-2, with D possibly TRBD1 on 6 matching bases. Germline loops: CDR1 SQVTM, CDR2 ANQGSEA. The CDR3 runs to 13 residues. Trimming pared 1 base from V and 8 bases from J, leaving 14 bases between. CDR3 nucleotides: TGCAGCGTTGAAGTCATACAGGGCGGGGGCTACACCTTC. It codes for CSVEVIQGGGYTF.

The rearrangement joins TRBV19 to TRBJ2-1; D uncertain. V was cut by 11 bases and J by 9 bases, with 8 bases left in between. This CDR3 spans 9 amino acids. In germline, CDR1 is LNHDA, CDR2 SQIVND (reference sequence). The CDR3 region is CAVGAEQFF. DNA of the CDR3: TGTGCCGTAGGAGCTGAGCAGTTCTTC.

The chain is built from TRBV10-2 and TRBJ1-5; TRBD1 might be the D (6 bases). In germline, CDR1 is WSHSY, CDR2 SAAADI. The CDR3 contains 13 residues. Deletions cut 3 bases from V and 4 bases from J, with 7 bases between. The CDR3 sequence is CASSETGNQPQHF. The CDR3 bases are TGCGCCAGCAGTGAAACAGGGAATCAGCCCCAGCATTTT.

This clone was observed a few times. V gene TRBV28 combines with J gene TRBJ1-2; 8 bases fit TRBD1. J lost 1 base, V lost 7 bases, and 14 bases had no gene match. The CDR3 consists of 17 residues. The germline V gene has CDR1 MDHEN and CDR2 SYDVKM. CDR3 residues: CASKSYSGDRRNYGYTF. The DNA of the CDR3 is TGTGCCAGCAAATCCTATTCCGGGGACAGGCGTAACTATGGCTACACCTTC.

V gene TRBV11-2 combines with J gene TRBJ2-3, with D possibly matching TRBD2 (6 bases). In germline, CDR1 is SGHAT, CDR2 FQNNGV. V was trimmed by 0 bases and J by 5 bases, leaving 12 bases between them. This CDR3 is 15 amino acids long. The CDR3 loop reads CASSLEGLLEDTQYF. CDR3 coding DNA: TGTGCCAGCAGCTTAGAGGGACTCCTTGAAGATACGCAGTATTTT.

This chain joins TRBV24-1 and TRBJ1-6; 9 bases match TRBD1. CDR1 KGHDR and CDR2 SFDVKD come from the germline V gene. The CDR3 extends over 14 amino acids. After removal of 9 bases from V and 11 bases from J, the junction contained 10 bases not matched to a gene. The CDR3 DNA is TGTGCCACCCAAGAGGGACAGGGAGTGGCACCCCTCCACTTT. Protein: CATQEGQGVAPLHF.

The chain couples TRBV6-4 to TRBJ2-2, with D possibly TRBD2 on 6 matching bases. This CDR3 spans 15 amino acids. The V and J ends lost 2 bases and 3 bases respectively, with 10 bases between them. CDR1 MRHNA and CDR2 SNTAGT come from the germline V gene. CDR3 region: CASSDRDSYTGELFF. The CDR3 nucleotides read TGTGCCAGCAGTGACCGGGACTCGTACACCGGGGAGCTGTTTTTT.

The V and J genes are TRBV19 and TRBJ1-1; D ambiguous. The CDR3 extends over 15 amino acids. The V and J ends lost 3 bases and 0 bases respectively, with 11 bases between them. Per germline, CDR1 LNHDA and CDR2 SQIVND (reference sequence). In DNA, the CDR3 is TGTGCCAGTAGTATCCCCGCAGGCATGAACACTGAAGCTTTCTTT. Protein product: CASSIPAGMNTEAFF.

The chain is built from TRBV7-9 and TRBJ2-1; 7 bases agree with TRBD2. This CDR3 is built from 12 residues. V dropped 5 bases and J dropped 9; count of bases not matched to a gene: 4. Germline V CDR1 and CDR2: SEHNR, FQNEAQ (reference sequence). CDR3 region: CASSRTSPEQFF. DNA of the CDR3: TGTGCCAGCAGCCGGACTAGTCCTGAGCAGTTCTTC.

The rearrangement uses TRBV9 and TRBJ1-2; 7 bases are a match to TRBD1. CDR1 SGDLS and CDR2 YYNGEE come from the germline V gene. With V trimmed by 4 bases and J by 1 base, 13 bases remained unmatched. The CDR3 spans 17 residues. CDR3 DNA sequence: TGTGCCAGCAGCACGGGGACAGATCCCTCCTTTAACTATGGCTACACCTTC. As protein: CASSTGTDPSFNYGYTF. Looking up the rest from reference TRBV9 and TRBJ1-2 gives the full variable domain: DSGVTQTPKHLITATGQRVTLRCSPRSGDLSVYWYQQSLDQGLQFLIQYYNGEERAKGNILERFSAQQFPDLHSELNLSSLELGDSALYFCASSTGTDPSFNYGYTFGSGTRLTVV.

The rearrangement joins TRBV7-9 to TRBJ2-3; 9 positions match TRBD2. V dropped 3 bases and J dropped 1; count of bases not matched to a gene: 2. The CDR3 is 15 amino acids. Germline assignment: CDR1 SEHNR and CDR2 FQNEAQ (reference sequence). CDR3 bases: TGTGCCAGCAGCTTCCTAGCGGGGCGCACAGATACGCAGTATTTT. Residues: CASSFLAGRTDTQYF. The variable domain in full, with the rest retrieved from reference TRBV7-9 and TRBJ2-3, is DTGVSQNPRHKITKRGQNVTFRCDPISEHNRLYWYRQTLGQGPEFLTYFQNEAQLEKSRLLSDRFSAERPKGSFSTLEIQRTEQGDSAMYLCASSFLAGRTDTQYFGPGTRLTVL.

The chain is built from TRBV14 and TRBJ2-7; TRBD1 matches at 10 bases. Germline CDR1 reads SGHDN; CDR2 reads FVKESK. The CDR3 is made up of 15 amino acids. After removal of 5 bases from V and 2 bases from J, the junction contained 6 bases not matched to a gene. In DNA form, the CDR3 reads TGTGCCAGCAGCTTCGGACAGGGGGGCCCCTACGAGCAGTACTTC. This codes for CASSFGQGGPYEQYF.

This chain connects TRBV27 to TRBJ1-5; TRBD1 might be the D (6 bases). V was cut by 4 bases and J by 5 bases, with 15 bases left in between. The germline gives CDR1 MNHEY, CDR2 SMNVEV (reference sequence). This CDR3 spans 15 amino acids. The CDR3 region is CASSWGGRGDQPQHF. For the CDR3, the DNA is TGTGCCAGCAGTTGGGGCGGCAGGGGAGATCAGCCCCAGCATTTT.

The rearrangement links TRBV27 to TRBJ2-1; 13 bases fit TRBD2. The CDR3 extends over 18 amino acids. In germline, CDR1 is MNHEY, CDR2 SMNVEV (reference sequence). With V trimmed by 2 bases and J by 5 bases, 9 bases remained unmatched. In DNA form, the CDR3 reads TGTGCCAGCAGTTTAAGGACTAGCGGGGGCCCACCGCACAATGAGCAGTTCTTC. Encoded protein: CASSLRTSGGPPHNEQFF.